These 15 T cell receptor beta chains share one sample of origin, sequenced in a study of cytomegalovirus exposure and HLA in healthy donors. Sequenced by immunoSEQ multiplex PCR; TCRdb stores in-frame clones only, minus some. The sample yields tens of thousands of clones, about 85% seen once. Sample: PBMCs. These receptors came from a man aged 18 to 29 in good health and CMV-seropositive.

The rearrangement joins TRBV10-3 to TRBJ1-1, with 7 bases that match TRBD1. The V gene's germline CDR1 is ENHRY and CDR2 SYGVKD. V dropped 3 bases and J dropped 5; count of bases not matched to a gene: 6. The CDR3 extends over 14 amino acids. CDR3 DNA sequence: TGTGCCATCAGTGAAAAGGGGGCAGGGACTGAAGCTTTCTTT. It encodes CAISEKGAGTEAFF.

CDR3 residues: CASSFQGIGQFF. DNA for the CDR3: TGTGCCAGCAGCTTTCAGGGTATCGGGCAGTTCTTC. The chain employs TRBV7-9 and TRBJ2-1; possibly TRBD1 for D (5 bases). The CDR3 is 12 amino acids. CDR1 is SEHNR and CDR2 is FQNEAQ in the germline V gene (reference sequence). V gave up 3 bases and J gave up 12 bases, with 12 bases separating them.

The chain links TRBV28 to TRBJ1-2; TRBD1 aligns across 8 bases. Germline values: CDR1 MDHEN, CDR2 SYDVKM. This CDR3 spans 14 amino acids. The trim removed 6 bases at V and 9 bases at J, leaving 12 bases unmatched. As DNA, the CDR3 is TGTGCCAGCAGAAATAGCCAGGGGGCTAGGAGCTACACCTTC. As protein: CASRNSQGARSYTF.

This clone was recorded only once. The chain combines TRBV7-7 with TRBJ2-2, with 10 bases identical to TRBD2. CDR3 length equals 17 residues. Germline lookup yields CDR1 SSHAT and CDR2 FNYEAQ (reference sequence). The V gene end was trimmed by 5 bases and the J gene end by 5 bases; junction bases not matched to a gene: 11. Here the CDR3 DNA reads TGTGCCAGCAGCCCGCGGCTAGCGGGAGATTGGACCGGGGAGCTGTTTTTT. Its protein product is CASSPRLAGDWTGELFF.

This chain joins TRBV29-1 and TRBJ2-2, with 11 bases that match TRBD2. Germline V gives CDR1 SQVTM, CDR2 ANQGSEA. This CDR3 contains 14 residues. The junction had 5 bases not matched to a gene; V was cut back by 6 bases and J by 5 bases. The CDR3 region has the DNA TGCAGCGTCAGACGACTAGCGGGAACCGGGGAGCTGTTTTTT. It translates to CSVRRLAGTGELFF.

V and J are TRBV25-1 and TRBJ1-2, with a tentative D call TRBD1 (6 bases). The V and J ends lost 2 bases and 4 bases respectively, with 17 bases between them. The CDR3 is 16 residues long. CDR1 MGHDK and CDR2 SYGVNS come from the germline V gene. CDR3 sequence reads: CASSEGGAVSLYGYTF. The CDR3 bases are TGTGCCAGCAGTGAAGGGGGGGCAGTCTCCCTCTATGGCTACACCTTC.

The CDR3 nucleotides are TGTGCCAGCAGCTTTGACAGGGATCAGCCCCAGCATTTT. Residues: CASSFDRDQPQHF. The chain has TRBV7-9 and TRBJ1-5; the match to TRBD1 covers 7 bases. The V segment lost 3 bases and the J segment 5 bases; nucleotides outside the gene matches: 1. The CDR3 has 13 residues. Looked up from germline, CDR1 is SEHNR and CDR2 is FQNEAQ (reference sequence).

V usage is TRBV5-4 and J usage is TRBJ2-2, with D possibly matching TRBD2 (6 bases). This CDR3 region has 16 residues. Germline CDR1 is SGHNT and CDR2 is YYREEE (reference sequence). The ends were cut back, 3 bases at V and 0 bases at J, with 12 bases in the middle. The CDR3 DNA reads TGTGCCAGCAGCTGGGGATTAGCGGCGAACACCGGGGAGCTGTTTTTT. Its translation: CASSWGLAANTGELFF.

As DNA, the CDR3 is TGTGCCAGCAGTGAAATCCTAACTTCCGGGACAGGGGGCCTACACCGGGAAAAACTGTTTTTT. The encoded protein is CASSEILTSGTGGLHREKLFF. This chain links TRBV6-1 with TRBJ1-4; TRBD1 matches 12 bases. CDR3 length equals 21 residues. CDR1 is MNHNS, CDR2 SASEGT, per germline. V gave up 2 bases and J gave up 8 bases; unmatched junction bases: 21.

The table lists this clone with a count of one. The genes are TRBV30 and TRBJ1-2, with D possibly being TRBD1 (5 bases). Germline V gene sequence: CDR1 GTSNPN, CDR2 SVGIG (reference sequence). V lost 4 bases, J lost 2 bases, and 14 bases lay in between. This CDR3 is built from 14 residues. CDR3 region: CAWTLGGLNYGYTF. The CDR3 DNA follows: TGTGCCTGGACCCTCGGGGGACTCAACTATGGCTACACCTTC.

The gene calls are TRBV2 and TRBJ1-1; D gene uncertain. This CDR3 spans 17 amino acids. V lost 8 bases and J lost 6, with 28 bases in between. CDR1 and CDR2 (germline): SNHLY, FYNNEI. CDR3 coding DNA: TGTGCCAGCCCCGTCGGGAAGGGTTGGGTGGGTATTCCTGAAGCTTTCTTT. Its translation: CASPVGKGWVGIPEAFF.

The gene calls are TRBV29-1 and TRBJ2-5; TRBD1 aligns across 7 bases. The DNA end lines up better with TRBJ2-7; the J call may be wrong. The germline CDR1 and CDR2 sequences are SQVTM and ANQGSEA. The CDR3 totals 15 residues. CDR3 sequence (DNA): TGCAGCGTTGAAGCGGAGTCAGGGGGCTCCTACGAGCAGTACTTC. Translating it yields CSVEAESGGSYEQYF.

This clone was seen a handful of times. The V gene is TRBV7-2, the J gene TRBJ2-7; 7 bases are shared with TRBD2. CDR1 SGHTA and CDR2 FQGNSA come from the germline V gene. J gave up 2 bases and V 5 bases, and 9 bases lay outside the gene matches. This CDR3 has 15 residues. The CDR3 DNA follows: TGTGCCAGCAGCCAAGCTAGCGGCACCGCCTACGAGCAGTACGTC. Protein product: CASSQASGTAYEQYV.

The gene calls are TRBV7-6 and TRBJ2-1; D gene unclear. Trimming removed 4 bases from V and 5 bases from J, with 9 bases in between. The germline CDR1 and CDR2 sequences are SGHVS and FNYEAQ. CDR3 length: 13 amino acids. CDR3 protein: CASSSREDNEQFF. DNA for the CDR3: TGTGCCAGCAGCTCCCGTGAGGACAATGAGCAGTTCTTC.

The chain joins TRBV2 to TRBJ2-5; TRBD1 is a possible D gene (6 bases). The CDR3 is 14 residues long. With 4 bases removed from V and 1 base from J, the gap between germline ends came to 10 bases. From germline, CDR1 is SNHLY and CDR2 FYNNEI. DNA of the CDR3: TGTGCCAGCAGTGTGCAGGGGATCCAAGAGACCCAGTACTTC. Amino acids: CASSVQGIQETQYF.